A single sample is the source of the 17 T cell receptor beta chains below, sequenced in a study of blood T cell repertoires in COVID-19. The table came from immunoSEQ multiplex PCR; TCRdb's copy has only in-frame clones and leaves some out. The sample lists about 180,000 clones; around 85% were seen once. The sample taken for sequencing was peripheral blood. Receptor source: a man aged 50-60 years with active or convalescent COVID-19.

The rearrangement uses TRBV18 and TRBJ1-4, with D hard to call. Trimming pared 2 bases from V and 8 bases from J, leaving 9 bases between. From germline, CDR1 is KGHSH and CDR2 LQKENI. The CDR3 covers 13 residues. Here the CDR3 DNA reads TGTGCCAGCTCACCAGGCGGGGTCGAAAAACTGTTTTTT. Amino acid sequence: CASSPGGVEKLFF.

This clone appeared a few times. The genes are TRBV30 and TRBJ1-4; unclear D gene. Germline V gene lookup returns CDR1 GTSNPN and CDR2 SVGIG (reference sequence). CDR3 size: 13 residues. V lost 0 bases and J 8 bases, leaving 10 bases between the germline ends. The CDR3 loop is CAWSVAHGEKLFF. For the CDR3, the DNA is TGTGCCTGGAGTGTCGCCCACGGGGAAAAACTGTTTTTT. Drawing the rest from reference TRBV30 and TRBJ1-4, the complete variable domain is SQTIHQWPATLVQPVGSPLSLECTVEGTSNPNLYWYRQAAGRGLQLLFYSVGIGQISSEVPQNLSASRPQDRQFILSSKKLLLSDSGFYLCAWSVAHGEKLFFGSGTQLSVL.

This CDR3 reads CASSGRQGVYEQYF. For the CDR3, the DNA is TGTGCCAGCAGCGGACGACAGGGGGTCTACGAGCAGTACTTC. The chain recombines TRBV6-5 with TRBJ2-7; 9 nucleotides line up with TRBD1. The ends lost 6 bases at V and 3 bases at J; junction bases unmatched: 6. The CDR3 is 14 amino acids. The germline V gene has CDR1 MNHEY and CDR2 SVGAGI.

The chain combines TRBV2 with TRBJ2-7; D is possibly TRBD1 (7 bases). The V gene lost 6 bases and the J gene lost 3 bases, with 12 bases spanning the gap. This CDR3 comprises 13 residues. The germline gives CDR1 SNHLY, CDR2 FYNNEI. The CDR3 DNA follows: TGTGCCAGCAGGGGCGGGACAGACTACGAGCAGTACTTC. It codes for CASRGGTDYEQYF.

The CDR3 DNA sequence: TGTGCCAGCAGCCAGAAGACAGGGGAAAACTCTGGAAACACCATATATTTT. Amino acid sequence: CASSQKTGENSGNTIYF. This rearrangement joins TRBV9 to TRBJ1-3, with 8 bases lining up with TRBD1. Unmatched junction bases numbered 9, after V lost 4 bases and J lost 0 bases. Germline assignment: CDR1 SGDLS and CDR2 YYNGEE. CDR3 size: 17 residues. The variable domain in full, with the rest retrieved from reference TRBV9 and TRBJ1-3, is DSGVTQTPKHLITATGQRVTLRCSPRSGDLSVYWYQQSLDQGLQFLIQYYNGEERAKGNILERFSAQQFPDLHSELNLSSLELGDSALYFCASSQKTGENSGNTIYFGEGSWLTVV.

CDR3 in amino acids: CASSPGQGFYEQYF. In nucleotides, the CDR3 is TGTGCCAGCAGCCCTGGACAGGGGTTCTACGAGCAGTACTTC. The rearrangement joins TRBV3-1 (or the pseudogene TRBV3-2) to TRBJ2-7, with 9 positions matching TRBD1. With 4 bases clipped from V and 3 bases from J, the junction kept 4 bases outside the gene matches. The CDR3 spans 14 residues. Germline V lookup: CDR1 LGHDT, CDR2 YNNKEL (reference sequence).

This chain links TRBV29-1 with TRBJ2-7; 8 bases are a match to TRBD2. V trimming: 3 bases; J trimming: 4 bases; junction bases outside the gene matches: 8. Per the germline V gene, CDR1 is SQVTM and CDR2 is ANQGSEA. This CDR3 has 14 amino acids. This chain's CDR3 is CSVEVAGTFYEQYF. The CDR3 DNA follows: TGCAGCGTTGAGGTAGCGGGGACCTTTTACGAGCAGTACTTC.

The rearrangement uses TRBV7-9 and TRBJ2-7; 9 bases fit TRBD2. CDR1 and CDR2 (germline): SEHNR, FQNEAQ (reference sequence). The CDR3 totals 18 residues. Losses at the gene ends were 5 bases for V and 3 bases for J; bases not matched to a gene: 17. The CDR3 DNA is TGTGCCAGCAGCCTTGGTGGGCTAGCGGGACCCAAAAACTACGAGCAGTACTTC. This sequence encodes CASSLGGLAGPKNYEQYF.

The J gene is TRBJ2-2, the V gene TRBV7-7, with D possibly matching TRBD2 (6 bases). Germline V gene sequence: CDR1 SSHAT, CDR2 FNYEAQ (reference sequence). This CDR3 has 14 amino acids. Trimming shortened V by 6 bases and J by 1 base, and 9 bases separated the two germline ends. CDR3 amino acids: CASREGRNTGELFF. Here the CDR3 DNA reads TGTGCCAGCAGGGAGGGGCGGAACACCGGGGAGCTGTTTTTT.

The V and J genes are TRBV2 and TRBJ1-2; 9 bases are shared with TRBD1. This CDR3 has 13 residues. From germline, CDR1 is SNHLY and CDR2 FYNNEI. Unmatched junction bases numbered 8, after V lost 8 bases and J lost 7 bases. The CDR3 DNA is TGTGCCAGCGACCGGGACAGGGCCGGTGGCTACACCTTC. This gives the protein CASDRDRAGGYTF.

V usage is TRBV5-5 and J usage is TRBJ2-1, with D possibly TRBD2 on 6 matching bases. The germline V and J ends were trimmed by 6 bases and 6 bases, with 19 bases remaining between them. The CDR3 sequence is 15 residues long. The germline V gene has CDR1 SGHKS and CDR2 YYEKEE (reference sequence). The DNA of the CDR3 is TGTGCCAGCACCACCCTGGCGGGAAAAAGCAATGAGCAGTTCTTC. It encodes CASTTLAGKSNEQFF.

The V call is TRBV2, the J call TRBJ1-2, with TRBD1 matching 9 bases. The CDR3 length is 12 residues. The germline V gene encodes CDR1 SNHLY and CDR2 FYNNEI. Trimming removed 9 bases from V and 4 bases from J; junction bases left unmatched: 3. The CDR3 DNA sequence: TGTGCCAGTGGGACAGGGATCTATGGCTACACCTTC. It is translated as CASGTGIYGYTF.

The chain combines TRBV7-3 with TRBJ2-2; 7 bases agree with TRBD1. The junction had 8 bases not matched to a gene; V was cut back by 4 bases and J by 3 bases. The CDR3 is 16 residues long. The germline V gene has CDR1 SGHTA and CDR2 FQGTGA. CDR3 amino acids: CASSSYRGFDTGELFF. DNA of the CDR3: TGTGCCAGCAGCTCCTACAGGGGTTTCGACACCGGGGAGCTGTTTTTT.

This chain connects TRBV3-1 (or the pseudogene TRBV3-2) to TRBJ2-7; 7 bases agree with TRBD2. This CDR3 is built from 15 residues. Germline assignment: CDR1 LGHDT and CDR2 YNNKEL (reference sequence). The trim removed 4 bases at V and 3 bases at J, leaving 9 bases unmatched. Written as DNA, the CDR3 is TGTGCCAGCAGCCCTAGCGGACCGCTAGGCTACGAGCAGTACTTC. Encoded protein: CASSPSGPLGYEQYF.

This clone was counted a single time. The chain combines TRBV6-5 with TRBJ2-2; D might be TRBD2 (7 bases). Trimming shortened V by 7 bases and J by 2 bases, and 11 bases separated the two germline ends. Germline-derived CDR1 and CDR2 are MNHEY and SVGAGI. The CDR3 loop spans 14 amino acids. This CDR3 is CASTAGANTGELFF. The CDR3 nucleotides read TGTGCCAGCACCGCGGGGGCTAACACCGGGGAGCTGTTTTTT.

The gene calls are TRBV25-1 and TRBJ2-2, with 8 bases aligning to TRBD1. Germline V gene lookup returns CDR1 MGHDK and CDR2 SYGVNS. The V and J ends lost 5 bases and 5 bases, in that order; junction bases with no gene match: 13. The CDR3 runs to 17 residues. CDR3 in amino acids: CASSSRLRQGKTGELFF. In DNA form, the CDR3 reads TGTGCCAGCAGTTCCCGGCTGAGACAGGGGAAAACCGGGGAGCTGTTTTTT.

The gene calls are TRBV14 and TRBJ1-2, with TRBD1 identical over 7 bases. V was pared by 4 bases and J by 8 bases, with 16 bases of the junction left unmatched. The CDR3 totals 16 residues. CDR1 and CDR2 (germline): SGHDN, FVKESK. CDR3 coding DNA: TGTGCCAGCAGCCTTCTAAGACAGGGCTCGACGGGGGGCTACACCTTC. It specifies CASSLLRQGSTGGYTF. The full variable domain, its missing parts supplied by reference TRBV14 and TRBJ1-2, is EAGVTQFPSHSVIEKGQTVTLRCDPISGHDNLYWYRRVMGKEIKFLLHFVKESKQDESGMPNNRFLAERTGGTYSTLKVQPAELEDSGVYFCASSLLRQGSTGGYTFGSGTRLTVV.